A single sample gave rise to the 16 T cell receptor beta chains below, sequenced in a study of blood T cell repertoires in COVID-19. The protocol was immunoSEQ multiplex PCR, while the TCRdb copy is restricted to in-frame clones and leaves out a portion. Found here are 180,000 or so clones, 80% of them singletons; the top ten hold around an eighth. Input material: PBMCs or T cells enriched from blood (not recorded which). These receptors originate from a man aged 55 to 70 who had been exposed to COVID-19.

This clone was seen ten or more times. V and J are TRBV9 and TRBJ1-3; 8 bases agree with TRBD1. CDR3 length: 15 amino acids. J lost 2 bases, V lost 3 bases, and 4 bases had no gene match. Germline lookup yields CDR1 SGDLS and CDR2 YYNGEE. CDR3 loop: CASSASTGAGNTIYF. CDR3 DNA: TGTGCCAGCAGCGCATCGACAGGGGCTGGAAACACCATATATTTT.

This clone was seen more than once but under ten times. The chain combines TRBV15 with TRBJ2-5; 8 positions agree with TRBD2. The germline V gene has CDR1 LNHNV and CDR2 YYDKDF (reference sequence). V shed 4 bases and J 4 bases; nucleotides not matched to a gene: 14. This CDR3 has 17 amino acids. The CDR3 is CATSKESGLALGETQYF. The CDR3 bases are TGTGCCACCAGCAAAGAATCAGGACTAGCTTTAGGAGAGACCCAGTACTTC.

CDR3 amino acids: CASSAGGAGNTIYF. Written as DNA, the CDR3 is TGTGCCAGCAGCGCGGGGGGGGCTGGAAACACCATATATTTT. J is TRBJ1-3 and V is TRBV7-9, with D perhaps matching TRBD1 (5 bases). The V and J ends lost 5 bases and 2 bases respectively, with 10 bases between them. The CDR3 is 14 residues long. Germline-derived CDR1 and CDR2 are SEHNR and FQNEAQ (reference sequence). The variable domain in full, with the rest retrieved from reference TRBV7-9 and TRBJ1-3, is DTGVSQNPRHKITKRGQNVTFRCDPISEHNRLYWYRQTLGQGPEFLTYFQNEAQLEKSRLLSDRFSAERPKGSFSTLEIQRTEQGDSAMYLCASSAGGAGNTIYFGEGSWLTVV.

V and J are TRBV7-9 and TRBJ1-1, with 7 bases lining up with TRBD1. This CDR3 region has 17 residues. Losses at the gene ends were 1 base for V and 0 bases for J; bases not matched to a gene: 8. Per germline, CDR1 SEHNR and CDR2 FQNEAQ (reference sequence). In DNA, the CDR3 is TGTGCCAGCAGCTTAGTCAGGGGGTTGTTCATGAACACTGAAGCTTTCTTT. Translating gives CASSLVRGLFMNTEAFF.

The CDR3 spells CASSRLAGETGELFF. The CDR3 region has the DNA TGCGCCAGCAGCCGACTAGCGGGAGAAACCGGGGAGCTGTTTTTT. This rearrangement joins TRBV5-1 to TRBJ2-2, with 12 bases lining up with TRBD2. Germline V CDR1 and CDR2: SGHRS, YFSETQ. V dropped 4 bases and J dropped 5; count of bases not matched to a gene: 3. The CDR3 runs 15 residues.

V gene TRBV5-4 combines with J gene TRBJ2-7, with a tentative D call TRBD1 (6 bases). This CDR3 is built from 15 residues. Trimming removed 0 bases at V and 0 bases at J, with 10 bases between. Germline CDR1 SGHNT, CDR2 YYREEE (reference sequence). The DNA of the CDR3 is TGTGCCAGCAGCTTGGGGACAGCGAGCTCCTACGAGCAGTACTTC. Its translation: CASSLGTASSYEQYF.

The chain couples TRBV29-1 to TRBJ1-2; tentatively, D is TRBD1 (6 bases). Germline CDR1 is SQVTM and CDR2 is ANQGSEA. The CDR3 runs to 13 residues. The V end lost 0 bases, the J end lost 8 bases, and 13 bases lay between the germline ends. The CDR3 here is CSVEDEGGEGYTF. The DNA for the CDR3 is TGCAGCGTTGAAGATGAAGGGGGAGAAGGCTACACCTTC.

With respect to this clone: The sample holds other DNA sequences that translate to the same CDR3. This chain uses TRBV5-1 with TRBJ2-3; TRBD2 aligns across 9 bases. CDR1 and CDR2 from the germline V gene are SGHRS and YFSETQ. This CDR3 spans 16 amino acids. The J segment lost 2 bases and the V segment lost 0 bases, leaving 4 bases of the junction unmatched. The CDR3 nucleotides are TGCGCCAGCAGCTTGGCCAGCGGGGGGTCCACAGATACGCAGTATTTT. It encodes CASSLASGGSTDTQYF.

The J gene is TRBJ1-6, the V gene TRBV27; D ambiguous. CDR1 and CDR2 (germline): MNHEY, SMNVEV (reference sequence). The CDR3 sequence is 15 residues long. Trimming pared 3 bases from V and 8 bases from J, leaving 14 bases between. CDR3: CASSFTWTGDSPLHF. CDR3 DNA: TGTGCCAGCAGTTTTACGTGGACCGGGGATTCACCCCTCCACTTT.

This chain links TRBV10-2 with TRBJ2-1; 10 nucleotides match TRBD2. V lost 3 bases to trimming and J lost 9 bases; unmatched junction nucleotides: 8. Germline V gives CDR1 WSHSY, CDR2 SAAADI. The CDR3 consists of 15 residues. The CDR3 DNA reads as TGCGCCAGCAGTGACGTAGCGGGGGGTTACGGTGAGCAGTTCTTC. Residues: CASSDVAGGYGEQFF.

The V and J genes are TRBV6-5 and TRBJ2-1; 7 bases are a match to TRBD2. Germline V gene data show CDR1 as MNHEY and CDR2 as SVGAGI. The CDR3 is made up of 16 amino acids. The ends lost 0 bases at V and 2 bases at J; junction bases unmatched: 4. The CDR3, as DNA: TGTGCCAGCAGTTACTCTCCAGCGGGGACCTACAATGAGCAGTTCTTC. Its protein product is CASSYSPAGTYNEQFF.

V usage is TRBV5-1 and J usage is TRBJ2-2; 7 bases are a match to TRBD1. In germline, CDR1 is SGHRS, CDR2 YFSETQ. The CDR3 has 15 residues. V lost 4 bases and J lost 2; bases outside the gene matches: 5. The CDR3 DNA is TGCGCCAGCAGCCAAGGGACAGTTAACACCGGGGAGCTGTTTTTT. Translated, it gives CASSQGTVNTGELFF.

The table lists this clone with a count of one. This CDR3 is CASSDRARTGYEQYF. In DNA, the CDR3 is TGTGCCAGCAGTGACCGAGCGAGAACCGGTTACGAGCAGTACTTC. The V and J genes are TRBV2 and TRBJ2-7, with D uncertain. CDR1 SNHLY and CDR2 FYNNEI come from the germline V gene. The CDR3 is made up of 15 amino acids. The germline V and J ends were trimmed by 3 bases and 4 bases, with 16 bases remaining between them. Complete variable domain (other parts from reference TRBV2 and TRBJ2-7): EPEVTQTPSHQVTQMGQEVILRCVPISNHLYFYWYRQILGQKVEFLVSFYNNEISEKSEIFDDQFSVERPDGSNFTLKIRSTKLEDSAMYFCASSDRARTGYEQYFGPGTRLTVT.

The chain uses TRBV5-1 and TRBJ2-1; TRBD2 aligns across 9 bases. Unmatched junction bases numbered 5, after V lost 7 bases and J lost 3 bases. Germline CDR1 reads SGHRS; CDR2 reads YFSETQ. This CDR3 has 14 amino acids. The CDR3 DNA reads TGCGCCAGCTCCCTAGCGGGAAGCTACAATGAGCAGTTCTTC. Translation gives CASSLAGSYNEQFF.

The chain links TRBV28 to TRBJ1-4; TRBD1 matches 8 bases. This CDR3 comprises 11 residues. V lost 7 bases and J lost 12; bases outside the gene matches: 4. From germline, CDR1 is MDHEN and CDR2 SYDVKM. CDR3 sequence: CASTPGQELFF. The CDR3 bases are TGTGCCAGCACCCCGGGACAGGAACTGTTTTTT.

The chain joins TRBV7-9 to TRBJ2-7, with TRBD1 matching over 9 bases. Looked up from germline, CDR1 is SEHNR and CDR2 is FQNEAQ (reference sequence). CDR3 length: 18 residues. V trimming: 0 bases; J trimming: 9 bases; junction bases outside the gene matches: 18. The CDR3 sequence: CASSLAGISGTGTSRQYF. CDR3 bases: TGTGCCAGCAGCTTAGCGGGAATCTCCGGGACAGGGACTTCTCGGCAGTACTTC.